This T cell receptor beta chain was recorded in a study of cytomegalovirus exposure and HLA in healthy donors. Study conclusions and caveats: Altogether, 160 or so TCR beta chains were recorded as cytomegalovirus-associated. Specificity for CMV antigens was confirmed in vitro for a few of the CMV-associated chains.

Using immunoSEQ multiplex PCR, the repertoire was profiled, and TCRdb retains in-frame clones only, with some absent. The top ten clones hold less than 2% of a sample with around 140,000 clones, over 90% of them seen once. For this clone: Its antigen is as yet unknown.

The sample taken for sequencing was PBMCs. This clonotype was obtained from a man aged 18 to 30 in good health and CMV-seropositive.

CDR3 loop: CASSFVPNTGELFF. Here the CDR3 DNA reads TGTGCCAGCAGCTTCGTTCCGAACACCGGGGAGCTGTTTTTT. The gene calls are TRBV7-9 and TRBJ2-2; D is unclear. V lost 3 bases and J 0 bases, leaving 5 bases between the germline ends. Germline loops: CDR1 SEHNR, CDR2 FQNEAQ (reference sequence). This CDR3 has 14 amino acids.